Below are 14 T cell receptor beta chains sequenced from a single sample in a study of T cell responses to AZD1222 COVID-19 vaccine. Using immunoSEQ multiplex PCR, the repertoire was profiled, and TCRdb retains in-frame clones only, with some absent. The repertoire holds some 130,000 clones, with about nine tenths as singletons. Specimen: peripheral blood, collected on day 0 of MenACWY control vaccination. The receptors were sampled from an adult in good health.

This chain links TRBV19 with TRBJ2-6; TRBD2 might be the D (7 bases). Germline V lookup: CDR1 LNHDA, CDR2 SQIVND (reference sequence). The CDR3 consists of 16 residues. V shed 3 bases and J shed 4 bases, with 13 bases lying between them. Written as DNA, the CDR3 is TGTGCCAGTAGTATTTGGGGGGGCACCGGGGCCAACGTCCTGACTTTC. It translates to CASSIWGGTGANVLTF.

The chain couples TRBV6-5 to TRBJ2-7; a weak D match, TRBD2 (5 bases). This CDR3 region has 13 residues. V lost 6 bases and J 0 bases, leaving 9 bases between the germline ends. Germline lookup yields CDR1 MNHEY and CDR2 SVGAGI. The CDR3 spells CASRSGNSYEQYF. The CDR3 bases are TGTGCCAGCAGGTCCGGGAACTCCTACGAGCAGTACTTC.

The chain has TRBV15 and TRBJ2-3; TRBD2 matches at 9 bases. The ends lost 3 bases at V and 4 bases at J; junction bases unmatched: 5. The CDR3 extends over 15 amino acids. CDR1 and CDR2 from the germline V gene are LNHNV and YYDKDF (reference sequence). CDR3: CATSSPTSGSDTQYF. Here the CDR3 DNA reads TGTGCCACCAGCAGTCCGACTAGCGGTTCAGATACGCAGTATTTT.

The CDR3 region is CATIELVGLSPLHF. The CDR3 nucleotides read TGTGCCACCATAGAGCTAGTGGGCCTTTCACCCCTCCACTTT. This chain joins TRBV6-5 and TRBJ1-6; no reliable D call. The V gene's germline CDR1 is MNHEY and CDR2 SVGAGI. This CDR3 spans 14 amino acids. Trimming removed 10 bases at V and 9 bases at J, with 19 bases between.

The chain is built from TRBV19 and TRBJ2-7, with 10 bases aligning to TRBD1. CDR3 size: 14 residues. With V trimmed by 7 bases and J by 7 bases, 10 bases remained unmatched. The germline gives CDR1 LNHDA, CDR2 SQIVND (reference sequence). In DNA form, the CDR3 reads TGTGCCAGTACCCCGGGACAGGGGAGGGAAGAGCAGTACTTC. Residues: CASTPGQGREEQYF.

V gene TRBV29-1 combines with J gene TRBJ2-5; 8 nucleotides align to TRBD2. This CDR3 contains 15 residues. Germline trimming cut 6 bases from V and 5 bases from J; bases unmatched to any gene: 14. CDR1 is SQVTM and CDR2 is ANQGSEA in the germline V gene. CDR3 protein: CSVKGGEREWETQYF. CDR3 coding DNA: TGCAGCGTGAAGGGGGGGGAGCGGGAGTGGGAGACCCAGTACTTC.

The chain uses TRBV28 and TRBJ1-2; 7 bases are shared with TRBD1. The CDR3 is 17 amino acids. CDR1 and CDR2 from the germline V gene are MDHEN and SYDVKM. V lost 5 bases to trimming and J lost 2 bases; unmatched junction nucleotides: 14. CDR3 DNA sequence: TGTGCCAGCAGTCCCTCCCGCCTTGTGGACAGGAACTATGGCTACACCTTC. This gives the protein CASSPSRLVDRNYGYTF.

The chain combines TRBV6-5 with TRBJ2-7, with D possibly TRBD1 on 6 matching bases. V was trimmed by 0 bases and J by 2 bases, leaving 11 bases between them. Germline values: CDR1 MNHEY, CDR2 SVGAGI. This CDR3 region has 15 residues. The CDR3 here is CASSYSGTPAYEQYF. The CDR3 bases are TGTGCCAGCAGTTACTCCGGGACACCAGCCTACGAGCAGTACTTC.

The chain carries TRBV3-1 (or the pseudogene TRBV3-2) and TRBJ2-1, with D possibly TRBD2 on 7 matching bases. The V gene's germline CDR1 is LGHDT and CDR2 YNNKEL (reference sequence). CDR3 length: 16 residues. Trimming removed 3 bases from V and 1 base from J, with 13 bases in between. The CDR3 coding sequence is TGTGCCAGCAGCCACATGGGGGGGCGATCCTACAATGAGCAGTTCTTC. Its translation is CASSHMGGRSYNEQFF.

The rearrangement joins TRBV5-6 to TRBJ2-5; TRBD2 is a possible D gene (5 bases). The V end lost 4 bases, the J end lost 2 bases, and 12 bases lay between the germline ends. The CDR3 is made up of 14 amino acids. Germline loops: CDR1 SGHDT, CDR2 YYEEEE. The DNA for the CDR3 is TGTGCCAGCAGCCCCCCCGCGGGTCAAGAGACCCAGTACTTC. Its protein product is CASSPPAGQETQYF.

The CDR3 sequence is CASSLGPTGSHYGYTF. The DNA for the CDR3 is TGTGCCAGCAGCTTAGGACCCACAGGGTCCCACTATGGCTACACCTTC. The chain has TRBV11-2 and TRBJ1-2, with D possibly being TRBD1 (6 bases). Trimming left V 1 base short and J 3 bases short, with 15 bases between. The germline V gene has CDR1 SGHAT and CDR2 FQNNGV. The CDR3 loop spans 16 amino acids.

The rearrangement links TRBV28 to TRBJ1-2, with D perhaps matching TRBD1 (5 bases). The CDR3 runs 18 residues. Germline assignment: CDR1 MDHEN and CDR2 SYDVKM. V was trimmed by 3 bases and J by 8 bases, leaving 28 bases between them. The CDR3 region has the DNA TGTGCCAGCAGTTTGTCGGGGCGTAGTCGCCCACAGGTTGGGGGCTACACCTTC. Protein sequence: CASSLSGRSRPQVGGYTF.

In its sample, this clone was seen a few times. This chain connects TRBV7-2 to TRBJ2-7, with a weak D call TRBD1 (6 bases). This CDR3 is 16 amino acids long. CDR1 is SGHTA, CDR2 FQGNSA, per germline. Between the trimmed V and J ends, which lost 5 bases and 1 base, there was a span of 18 bases. CDR3 nucleotides: TGTGCCAGCAGCGCCTACAGGGCTGCTTCGTCCTACGAGCAGTACTTC. Protein sequence: CASSAYRAASSYEQYF.

The rearrangement links TRBV5-6 to TRBJ2-7; D gene unclear. This CDR3 is 13 amino acids long. V was clipped by 0 bases and J by 5 bases, with 9 bases between them. Germline V lookup: CDR1 SGHDT, CDR2 YYEEEE. The CDR3 reads CASSLVWSHEQYF. CDR3 DNA sequence: TGTGCCAGCAGCTTGGTTTGGTCCCACGAGCAGTACTTC.